The clone carrying this T cell receptor (beta chain) came up many times. The antigen is not known. TCRdb used MiXCR to reprocess the 5' RACE reads, holding one entry per CDR3 protein. This table holds tens of thousands of distinct CDR3 sequences, approximately 6.1% found once. The data were taken from a study of early T cells in non-severe SARS-CoV-2 infection. The wider study: Chains stayed unpaired after sequencing of bulk RNA from unsorted whole blood. General study findings and limits: Database matching using VDJdb favored anti-spike CD8 responses, with private and CD4 specificities left missing.

With V trimmed by 5 bases and J by 0 bases, 6 bases remained unmatched. The CDR3 is 17 amino acids. Germline loops: CDR1 MDHEN, CDR2 SYDVKM. The receptor was isolated from an adult who was a healthcare worker with PCR-confirmed SARS-CoV-2 infection or an uninfected control (not recorded which). Sequencing was performed on whole blood, taken at baseline. The V gene is TRBV28, the J gene TRBJ2-2, with 10 positions matching TRBD2. CDR3: CASSPGSGRANTGELFF. The DNA of the CDR3 is TGTGCCAGCAGTCCGGGCAGCGGGAGGGCGAACACCGGGGAGCTGTTTTTT.